Below, 27 T cell receptor beta chains from the same sample are listed, as sequenced in a study of a mutant IDH1 vaccine in newly diagnosed glioma. Data came from immunoSEQ multiplex PCR; TCRdb stores just in-frame clones and leaves some out. The sample lists about 35,000 clones; more than 75% were seen once. Antigen specificity for these receptors is unknown. Time point given: week 47, end of study. Vaccine doses each comprised 300 ug of mutant IDH1 20-mer peptide, with topical imiquimod. This sample comprised PBMCs, obtained from a glioma patient whose treatment included an IDH1 peptide vaccine. These receptors came from a woman in her 30s with glioma.

V gene TRBV19 combines with J gene TRBJ2-5; 10 bases fit TRBD2. J was trimmed by 4 bases and V by 6 bases; bases with no gene match: 8. The CDR3 is made up of 15 amino acids. Germline values: CDR1 LNHDA, CDR2 SQIVND (reference sequence). CDR3 nucleotides: TGTGCCAGTAGCACCCGGGCTAGCGGGGGAGAGACCCAGTACTTC. Amino acids: CASSTRASGGETQYF.

The rearrangement links TRBV5-1 to TRBJ1-2; 8 bases align to TRBD1. This CDR3 comprises 15 residues. Germline values: CDR1 SGHRS, CDR2 YFSETQ. V shed 2 bases and J 2 bases; nucleotides not matched to a gene: 5. CDR3 region: CASSFMTGANYGYTF. The CDR3 coding sequence is TGCGCCAGCAGCTTTATGACAGGGGCGAACTATGGCTACACCTTC.

The chain couples TRBV18 to TRBJ2-1, with 7 positions matching TRBD1. The CDR3 covers 13 residues. In germline, CDR1 is KGHSH, CDR2 LQKENI. Losses at the gene ends were 3 bases for V and 7 bases for J; bases not matched to a gene: 3. CDR3 coding DNA: TGTGCCAGCTCACCCGGACAGGAGAATGAGCAGTTCTTC. This sequence encodes CASSPGQENEQFF.

V gene TRBV5-1 combines with J gene TRBJ1-4, with D unclear. Germline lookup yields CDR1 SGHRS and CDR2 YFSETQ. This CDR3 has 14 residues. Trimming cost V 3 bases and J 4 bases, with 10 bases left between them. DNA of the CDR3: TGCGCCAGCAGCTCCCCGGACGGTAATGAAAAACTGTTTTTT. This translates into CASSSPDGNEKLFF.

V usage is TRBV5-1 and J usage is TRBJ2-7, with D possibly being TRBD2 (5 bases). This CDR3 is 15 amino acids long. CDR1 SGHRS and CDR2 YFSETQ come from the germline V gene. Trimming took off 4 bases at V and 5 bases at J, with 19 bases between the two ends. This CDR3 reads CASSDRLPGYNEQYF. The CDR3, as DNA: TGCGCCAGCAGCGACCGACTACCGGGATACAACGAGCAGTACTTC.

The chain is built from TRBV29-1 and TRBJ2-1; 11 bases map to TRBD2. The CDR3 consists of 14 residues. V was pared by 5 bases and J by 3 bases, with 3 bases of the junction left unmatched. Per germline, CDR1 SQVTM and CDR2 ANQGSEA. The DNA of the CDR3 is TGCAGCGTTAGACTAGCGGGGATCTACAATGAGCAGTTCTTC. It yields the protein CSVRLAGIYNEQFF.

CDR3 loop: CASSLVRSASGPGYTF. The CDR3 DNA sequence: TGTGCCAGCAGTCTAGTGCGATCGGCTAGCGGGCCTGGCTACACCTTC. The chain joins TRBV14 to TRBJ1-2, with D uncertain. This CDR3 spans 16 amino acids. Germline V gene sequence: CDR1 SGHDN, CDR2 FVKESK. Between the trimmed V and J ends, which lost 6 bases and 7 bases, there was a span of 24 bases.

This clone was detected only once. This chain connects TRBV6-5 to TRBJ2-2; the D is unclear. V lost 0 bases to trimming and J lost 7 bases, with 6 bases between them. This CDR3 has 13 residues. Germline V gene sequence: CDR1 MNHEY, CDR2 SVGAGI. The CDR3 sequence is CASSYSEGGELFF. For the CDR3, the DNA is TGTGCCAGCAGTTACTCGGAAGGCGGGGAGCTGTTTTTT.

The chain has TRBV4-1 and TRBJ1-3; no firm D call. The germline V gene has CDR1 MGHRA and CDR2 YSYEKL. This CDR3 region has 13 residues. Deletions cut 2 bases from V and 4 bases from J, with 6 bases between. Here the CDR3 reads CASSQLLGNTIYF. In DNA, the CDR3 is TGCGCCAGCAGCCAACTACTCGGAAACACCATATATTTT.

This clone was recorded a few times. The V and J genes are TRBV18 and TRBJ1-4; D possibly corresponds to TRBD1 (5 bases). The CDR3 is 14 residues long. From germline, CDR1 is KGHSH and CDR2 LQKENI. Trimming removed 1 base at V and 13 bases at J, with 16 bases between. The CDR3 DNA follows: TGTGCCAGCTCACCACGGGACCAAAGAGTCGTACTGTTTTTT. It yields the protein CASSPRDQRVVLFF.

The gene calls are TRBV11-2 and TRBJ2-5, with D perhaps matching TRBD2 (6 bases). V was trimmed by 2 bases and J by 4 bases, leaving 17 bases between them. The CDR3 runs 16 residues. From germline, CDR1 is SGHAT and CDR2 FQNNGV. CDR3 sequence (DNA): TGTGCCAGCAGCTTAATGGGACTGCCAGAAGGAGAGACCCAGTACTTC. Protein product: CASSLMGLPEGETQYF.

There are a few counts of this clone. The chain couples TRBV5-1 to TRBJ2-7, with a possible D match to TRBD1 (6 bases). CDR1 is SGHRS and CDR2 is YFSETQ in the germline V gene. Trimming stripped 7 bases from V and 3 bases from J, with 14 bases between. The CDR3 extends over 13 amino acids. CDR3 region: CASFRGDGYEQYF. CDR3 nucleotide sequence: TGCGCCAGCTTCAGGGGCGACGGCTACGAGCAGTACTTC.

The chain combines TRBV6-1 with TRBJ1-5, with 9 nucleotides matching TRBD1. In germline, CDR1 is MNHNS, CDR2 SASEGT. V dropped 7 bases and J dropped 7; count of bases not matched to a gene: 8. This CDR3 contains 14 residues. The CDR3 DNA reads TGTGCCAGCACCCCGGGACAGGGAGTGCAGCCCCAGCATTTT. Amino acid sequence: CASTPGQGVQPQHF.

This rearrangement joins TRBV20-1 to TRBJ1-1; D unresolved. Trimming left V 0 bases short and J 10 bases short, with 0 bases between. Germline lookup yields CDR1 DFQATT and CDR2 SNEGSKA (reference sequence). This CDR3 is 8 amino acids long. The CDR3 DNA sequence: TGCAGTGCTAGAGAAGCTTTCTTT. Protein: CSAREAFF.

The chain has TRBV9 and TRBJ1-1, with 7 bases aligning to TRBD1. V shed 4 bases, J shed 5 bases, and the junction held 5 bases outside the gene matches. The CDR3 is 13 residues long. Germline CDR1 is SGDLS and CDR2 is YYNGEE. In nucleotides, the CDR3 is TGTGCCAGCAGCCAGGGGGTAGGGACTGAAGCTTTCTTT. It is translated as CASSQGVGTEAFF.

V is TRBV25-1 and J is TRBJ1-1; D gene ambiguous. The CDR3 length is 14 residues. Trimming cost V 2 bases and J 4 bases, with 11 bases left between them. Germline V lookup: CDR1 MGHDK, CDR2 SYGVNS. The CDR3 loop reads CASSELETFTEAFF. CDR3 bases: TGTGCCAGCAGTGAACTGGAGACCTTCACTGAAGCTTTCTTT.

The chain is built from TRBV5-4 and TRBJ1-1; D perhaps matches TRBD1 (5 bases). Germline V gene lookup returns CDR1 SGHNT and CDR2 YYREEE (reference sequence). The CDR3 is 16 residues long. Between the trimmed V and J ends, which lost 0 bases and 5 bases, there was a span of 17 bases. The CDR3 reads CASSLAGLRGNTEAFF. CDR3 nucleotide sequence: TGTGCCAGCAGCTTGGCCGGATTAAGGGGTAATACTGAAGCTTTCTTT.

The rearrangement links TRBV18 to TRBJ1-5, with TRBD1 matching 8 bases. After removal of 4 bases from V and 5 bases from J, the junction contained 4 bases not matched to a gene. The CDR3 sequence is 14 residues long. CDR1 KGHSH and CDR2 LQKENI come from the germline V gene. CDR3 sequence: CASSRGQADQPQHF. The CDR3 DNA reads TGTGCCAGCTCACGGGGACAGGCAGATCAGCCCCAGCATTTT.

The chain is built from TRBV6-1 and TRBJ2-7; D not certain. The CDR3 has 13 amino acids. The germline CDR1 and CDR2 sequences are MNHNS and SASEGT. Trimming pared 6 bases from V and 6 bases from J, leaving 15 bases between. The CDR3 here is CASRTDPFIEQYF. CDR3 DNA: TGTGCCAGCAGGACGGATCCATTCATCGAGCAGTACTTC.

This sequence joins TRBV13 and TRBJ2-5; D uncertain. This CDR3 has 11 amino acids. Germline CDR1 PRHDT, CDR2 FYEKMQ (reference sequence). Trimming removed 5 bases from V and 3 bases from J, with 4 bases in between. CDR3 sequence (DNA): TGTGCCAGCAGCCACGAAGAGACCCAGTACTTC. Protein product: CASSHEETQYF.

The chain is built from TRBV6-5 and TRBJ1-4; D may be TRBD1 (5 bases). Deletions cut 0 bases from V and 3 bases from J, with 5 bases between. The CDR3 runs 14 residues. Per the germline V gene, CDR1 is MNHEY and CDR2 is SVGAGI. CDR3 residues: CASSYSQANEKLFF. Here the CDR3 DNA reads TGTGCCAGCAGTTACTCACAGGCTAATGAAAAACTGTTTTTT.

The chain links TRBV5-3 to TRBJ1-4, with D unresolved. TRBV5-3 is filed as an ORF, its function uncertain. CDR3 length: 13 residues. V was pared by 10 bases and J by 5 bases, with 15 bases between. The CDR3 region has the DNA TGTGCCCAAGAGGGAGGGTCGAATGAAAAACTGTTTTTT. This gives the protein CAQEGGSNEKLFF.

The V and J genes are TRBV18 and TRBJ2-7; D remains ambiguous. Trimming removed 1 base from V and 3 bases from J, with 19 bases in between. From germline, CDR1 is KGHSH and CDR2 LQKENI. This CDR3 region has 17 residues. The CDR3: CASSPLPSGPLFYEQYF. The CDR3, as DNA: TGTGCCAGCTCACCACTTCCGAGTGGGCCGCTCTTCTACGAGCAGTACTTC.

V gene TRBV6-5 combines with J gene TRBJ2-7; perhaps TRBD2 as D (6 bases). The germline V gene encodes CDR1 MNHEY and CDR2 SVGAGI. Trimming cost V 0 bases and J 0 bases, with 9 bases left between them. This CDR3 spans 15 amino acids. The CDR3 sequence is CASSYSAGSSYEQYF. For the CDR3, the DNA is TGTGCCAGCAGTTACTCGGCGGGGAGCTCCTACGAGCAGTACTTC.

This chain uses TRBV4-1 with TRBJ1-2; D gene uncertain. Trimming took off 8 bases at V and 4 bases at J, with 14 bases between the two ends. Germline V gives CDR1 MGHRA, CDR2 YSYEKL. The CDR3 loop spans 13 amino acids. The chain's CDR3 is CASERALGYGYTF. For the CDR3, the DNA is TGCGCCAGCGAACGGGCTCTGGGCTATGGCTACACCTTC.

The gene calls are TRBV28 and TRBJ1-1; no clear D. With 2 bases removed from V and 6 bases from J, the gap between germline ends came to 7 bases. Per germline, CDR1 MDHEN and CDR2 SYDVKM. This CDR3 spans 12 amino acids. The CDR3 reads CASSLREAEAFF. CDR3 bases: TGTGCCAGCAGTTTAAGGGAGGCTGAAGCTTTCTTT. Full variable domain (outside the CDR3, taken from reference TRBV28 and TRBJ1-1): DVKVTQSSRYLVKRTGEKVFLECVQDMDHENMFWYRQDPGLGLRLIYFSYDVKMKEKGDIPEGYSVSREKKERFSLILESASTNQTSMYLCASSLREAEAFFGQGTRLTVV.

This clone was counted a single time. J is TRBJ1-3 and V is TRBV5-4; D remains unclear. V lost 1 base and J 0 bases, leaving 11 bases between the germline ends. Per the germline V gene, CDR1 is SGHNT and CDR2 is YYREEE (reference sequence). The CDR3 spans 16 residues. The CDR3 is CASSLSGVDSGNTIYF. CDR3 nucleotides: TGTGCCAGCAGCTTGTCCGGGGTAGACTCTGGAAACACCATATATTTT.